A single sample is the source of the 7 T cell receptor beta chains below, sequenced in a study of long-term antiretroviral therapy in people with HIV. The assay, immunoSEQ v3.0, was run at survey level. The table came from immunoSEQ multiplex PCR; TCRdb's copy has only in-frame clones and leaves some out. The data contain 29,000 or so clones, over 90% of them singletons. The specimen comprised unsorted PBMCs, sampled almost 6.7 years after starting antiretroviral therapy. The receptors originated from a woman aged 40 to 50 with HIV.

This CDR3 is CASSPPPGGPRLGTQHF. DNA of the CDR3: TGTGCCAGTAGTCCCCCCCCGGGGGGGCCCCGCTTGGGGACCCAGCATTTT. The V call is TRBV19, the J call TRBJ1-5, with a tentative D call TRBD1 (6 bases). Per germline, CDR1 LNHDA and CDR2 SQIVND (reference sequence). This CDR3 contains 17 residues. The V gene lost 5 bases and the J gene lost 11 bases, with 28 bases spanning the gap.

The chain is built from TRBV5-4 and TRBJ1-1; D may be TRBD1 (5 bases). CDR3 length equals 12 residues. Per germline, CDR1 SGHNT and CDR2 YYREEE (reference sequence). The germline V and J ends were trimmed by 3 bases and 9 bases, with 12 bases remaining between them. The CDR3 sequence: CASSSPREKAFF. The CDR3 nucleotides read TGTGCCAGCAGCTCTCCCAGGGAAAAAGCTTTCTTT. Full variable domain (rest looked up from reference TRBV5-4 and TRBJ1-1): ETGVTQSPTHLIKTRGQQVTLRCSSQSGHNTVSWYQQALGQGPQFIFQYYREEENGRGNFPPRFSGLQFPNYSSELNVNALELDDSALYLCASSSPREKAFFGQGTRLTVV.

The J gene is TRBJ2-3, the V gene TRBV27; 9 nucleotides line up with TRBD1. J lost 5 bases, V lost 5 bases, and 8 bases had no gene match. The germline gives CDR1 MNHEY, CDR2 SMNVEV (reference sequence). This CDR3 spans 15 amino acids. In nucleotides, the CDR3 is TGTGCCAGCAGTCCAGGGACAGGGCCGATAGATACGCAGTATTTT. Encoded protein: CASSPGTGPIDTQYF.

J is TRBJ2-2 and V is TRBV7-2; maybe TRBD1 (6 bases). The CDR3 runs to 15 residues. Germline V gene lookup returns CDR1 SGHTA and CDR2 FQGNSA. The V gene lost 4 bases and the J gene lost 0 bases, with 9 bases spanning the gap. The CDR3 nucleotides are TGTGCCAGCAGCTCCAGGGGTACGAACACCGGGGAGCTGTTTTTT. Translated: CASSSRGTNTGELFF.

This clone has a handful of counts. The V and J genes are TRBV6-5 and TRBJ2-2, with D perhaps given as TRBD1 or TRBD2 (5 bases each). The CDR3 is 14 residues long. Trimming took 6 bases from V and 4 from J, leaving 12 bases between them. From germline, CDR1 is MNHEY and CDR2 SVGAGI. CDR3 nucleotides: TGTGCCAGCAGCCCCCCGAGGGGCACCGGGGAGCTGTTTTTT. It translates to CASSPPRGTGELFF.

The chain carries TRBV7-8 and TRBJ2-7; 7 nucleotides agree with TRBD1. With V trimmed by 2 bases and J by 0 bases, 1 base remained unmatched. The CDR3 is 14 amino acids. The V gene's germline CDR1 is SGHVS and CDR2 FQNEAQ. DNA for the CDR3: TGTGCCAGCAGCTTACGGGACAGCTCCTACGAGCAGTACTTC. It specifies CASSLRDSSYEQYF.

This chain connects TRBV11-2 to TRBJ2-1, with D perhaps matching TRBD1 (6 bases). Deletions cut 4 bases from V and 3 bases from J, with 16 bases between. This CDR3 spans 16 amino acids. Per germline, CDR1 SGHAT and CDR2 FQNNGV. CDR3 sequence: CASSSLQGLIYNEQFF. DNA for the CDR3: TGTGCCAGCAGCTCCTTGCAGGGGCTTATCTACAATGAGCAGTTCTTC.